A selection of T cell receptor beta chains follows, all from one sample in a study of blood T cell repertoires in COVID-19. Some clones are missing from TCRdb's copy, which holds only in-frame ones; the method was immunoSEQ multiplex PCR. Of over 110,000 clones detected, under 90% appear once; the ten largest clones hold about 7.5%. What was sequenced was peripheral blood. The receptors shown here come from a human donor in a cohort sampled during active COVID-19. Each CDR3 is given with its conserved first and last residue. The order of the fields is J gene, V gene, D gene, clone size, CDR3 protein, CDR3 DNA. A D gene is named only where the DNA matches it firmly. Size tells how often a clone was seen (once, few, many) or the class of an expanded clone, and some rows leave it out.

TRBJ1-5,TRBV3-1/TRBV3-2,NA,once,CASSRSGGNQPQHF,TGTGCCAGCAGCCGCTCCGGAGGGAATCAGCCCCAGCATTTT
TRBJ1-3,TRBV19,TRBD1,NA,CASSIGTAFSGNTIYF,TGTGCCAGTAGCATCGGGACAGCCTTCTCTGGAAACACCATATATTTT
TRBJ2-7,TRBV7-2,NA,NA,CASSLVWDSNYEQYF,TGTGCCAGCAGCTTAGTGTGGGACTCCAACTACGAGCAGTACTTC
TRBJ2-5,TRBV2,TRBD2,NA,CASRGTSGKETQYF,TGTGCCAGCAGGGGGACTAGCGGAAAAGAGACCCAGTACTTC
TRBJ1-2,TRBV12-3/TRBV12-4,TRBD1,once,CASSLDRVRGYTF,TGTGCCAGCAGTTTGGACAGGGTTCGCGGCTACACCTTC
TRBJ1-3,TRBV19,NA,few,CASSYLRTGGNTIYF,TGTGCCAGTAGTTATTTGCGGACGGGGGGAAACACCATATATTTT
TRBJ2-5,TRBV5-1,NA,NA,CASSYDPPDRQETQYF,TGCGCCAGCAGCTATGATCCTCCGGACAGACAAGAGACCCAGTACTTC
TRBJ1-1,TRBV27,NA,NA,CASSLKHQNTEAFF,TGTGCCAGCAGTTTAAAACACCAGAACACTGAAGCTTTCTTT
TRBJ1-2,TRBV7-3,TRBD1,NA,CASSPVAGGGYTF,TGTGCCAGCAGCCCCGTGGCAGGGGGTGGCTACACCTTC
TRBJ1-5,TRBV15,NA,NA,CATSRERGGVYSNQPQHF,TGTGCCACCAGCAGAGAACGTGGGGGCGTATATAGCAATCAGCCCCAGCATTTT
TRBJ1-2,TRBV6-6,NA,NA,CASNIDRTSHYGYTF,TGTGCCAGCAACATAGACAGAACCTCTCACTATGGCTACACCTTC
TRBJ1-1,TRBV15,TRBD1,NA,CATSRWVGGTGTEAFF,TGTGCCACCAGCAGATGGGTTGGGGGGACAGGCACTGAAGCTTTCTTT
TRBJ2-7,TRBV6-2/TRBV6-3,NA,NA,CAISRGPYEQYF,TGTGCCATCAGTAGGGGCCCCTACGAGCAGTACTTC
TRBJ2-1,TRBV24-1,TRBD1,NA,CATSSTWGTEQNNEQFF,TGTGCCACCAGTTCCACGTGGGGGACAGAACAGAACAATGAGCAGTTCTTC
TRBJ1-6,TRBV18,NA,NA,CASSRDKNNSPLHF,TGTGCCAGCTCCCGGGACAAGAATAATTCACCCCTCCACTTT
TRBJ2-5,TRBV5-1,TRBD1,NA,CASSLQGVQETQYF,TGCGCCAGCAGCTTGCAGGGGGTCCAAGAGACCCAGTACTTC
TRBJ1-5,TRBV21-1,NA,NA,CASSKARAGSYSNQPQHF,TGTGCCAGCAGCAAAGCAAGGGCAGGGTCCTATAGCAATCAGCCCCAGCATTTT
TRBJ2-7,TRBV7-8,NA,NA,CASSWGPTGKNEQYF,TGTGCCAGCAGTTGGGGTCCGACAGGAAAAAACGAGCAGTACTTC
TRBJ1-2,TRBV5-6,TRBD1,NA,CASSWTGSNGYTF,TGTGCCAGCAGCTGGACAGGGTCCAATGGCTACACCTTC
TRBJ2-1,TRBV27,TRBD2,NA,CASSSLAGVGYNEQFF,TGTGCCAGCAGTTCCCTTGCGGGAGTAGGCTACAATGAGCAGTTCTTC
TRBJ2-5,TRBV7-2,NA,NA,CASSLGRVPETQYF,TGTGCCAGCAGCTTAGGCAGGGTTCCAGAGACCCAGTACTTC
TRBJ1-2,TRBV7-2,TRBD1,few,CASSLQGAYGYTF,TGTGCCAGCAGCTTACAGGGGGCGTATGGCTACACCTTC
TRBJ2-7,TRBV11-2,NA,NA,CASRRQTYEQYF,TGTGCCAGCAGAAGACAGACCTACGAGCAGTACTTC
TRBJ2-6,TRBV24-1,NA,NA,CATSDNSPGANVLTF,TGTGCCACCAGTGATAATAGCCCTGGGGCCAACGTCCTGACTTTC
TRBJ1-1,TRBV9,TRBD1,NA,CASSTPGDRGGMNTEAFF,TGTGCCAGCAGCACACCCGGGGACAGGGGTGGTATGAACACTGAAGCTTTCTTT
TRBJ2-3,TRBV7-2,NA,NA,CASSGGMRDTQYF,TGTGCCAGCAGCGGAGGAATGAGGGATACGCAGTATTTT
TRBJ2-7,TRBV5-4,TRBD2,NA,CASSLRTRAGGSSYEQYF,TGTGCCAGCAGCTTAAGGACTAGAGCGGGAGGTAGCTCCTACGAGCAGTACTTC
TRBJ2-5,TRBV7-3,NA,many,CASSVGIQETQYF,TGTGCCAGCAGCGTCGGGATACAAGAGACCCAGTACTTC
TRBJ2-5,TRBV7-9,TRBD2,few,CASSLGQTSGSQETQYF,TGTGCCAGCAGCTTAGGTCAGACTAGCGGGAGCCAAGAGACCCAGTACTTC
TRBJ2-7,TRBV18,TRBD1,NA,CASSTRQGSLYEQYF,TGTGCCAGCTCCACCAGACAGGGTTCCCTCTACGAGCAGTACTTC
TRBJ2-7,TRBV27,TRBD2,once,CASSFFPSGRSYEQYF,TGTGCCAGCAGTTTCTTCCCTAGCGGGAGGTCCTACGAGCAGTACTTC
TRBJ1-4,TRBV21-1,NA,NA,CASSKRKGGATNEKLFF,TGTGCCAGCAGCAAAAGAAAGGGAGGCGCAACTAATGAAAAACTGTTTTTT
TRBJ1-3,TRBV28,NA,once,CASSLGLSGNTIYF,TGTGCCAGCAGTTTGGGGCTCTCTGGAAACACCATATATTTT
TRBJ2-5,TRBV27,TRBD1,NA,CASSFDRGETQYF,TGTGCCAGCAGTTTTGACAGGGGTGAGACCCAGTACTTC
TRBJ1-4,TRBV2,TRBD1,NA,CASRGDRGEKLFF,TGTGCCAGCAGGGGTGACAGGGGTGAAAAACTGTTTTTT
TRBJ2-3,TRBV5-1,TRBD2,NA,CASSLVRLAGADTQYF,TGCGCCAGCAGCTTGGTCCGACTAGCGGGAGCTGATACGCAGTATTTT
TRBJ2-1,TRBV3-1/TRBV3-2,TRBD2,few,CASRPGLETNEQFF,TGTGCCAGCAGGCCGGGACTAGAGACCAATGAGCAGTTCTTC
TRBJ2-7,TRBV5-1,TRBD2,NA,CASSFTSGINYEQYF,TGCGCCAGCAGCTTCACTAGCGGGATAAACTACGAGCAGTACTTC
TRBJ1-1,TRBV7-9,NA,NA,CASSYPPRGGGMNTEAFF,TGTGCCAGCAGCTACCCTCCCCGGGGGGGTGGCATGAACACTGAAGCTTTCTTT
TRBJ2-1,TRBV3-1/TRBV3-2,TRBD2,NA,CASSLPSGSSNEQFF,TGTGCCAGCAGCCTGCCCAGCGGGAGTAGTAATGAGCAGTTCTTC
TRBJ1-5,TRBV27,NA,NA,CASRLAGSNQPQHF,TGTGCCAGCAGGCTTGCAGGTAGCAATCAGCCCCAGCATTTT
TRBJ2-7,TRBV29-1,TRBD2,few,CSVATAGTRIYEQYF,TGCAGCGTTGCCACCGCCGGGACTAGGATCTACGAGCAGTACTTC
TRBJ2-1,TRBV19,NA,NA,CASSIDQVEQFF,TGTGCCAGTAGTATAGATCAGGTTGAGCAGTTCTTC
TRBJ2-6,TRBV19,TRBD1,NA,CAVTGGQSGANVLTF,TGTGCCGTGACAGGGGGACAGTCTGGGGCCAACGTCCTGACTTTC
TRBJ2-7,TRBV5-6,TRBD1,NA,CASSLFSGQVTSEQYF,TGTGCCAGCAGCTTGTTCTCGGGACAGGTTACGTCCGAGCAGTACTTC
TRBJ2-3,TRBV7-9,NA,NA,CASSAQSLRPDTQYF,TGTGCCAGCAGCGCGCAAAGTCTACGTCCAGATACGCAGTATTTT
TRBJ2-3,TRBV18,TRBD2,NA,CASSPQYSGRALTDTQYF,TGTGCCAGCTCACCACAATATAGCGGGAGGGCCTTGACAGATACGCAGTATTTT
TRBJ1-4,TRBV5-1,NA,NA,CASSATGITNEKLFF,TGCGCCAGCAGCGCCACAGGGATAACTAATGAAAAACTGTTTTTT
TRBJ2-7,TRBV29-1,NA,NA,CSVAGRGASYEQYF,TGCAGCGTTGCTGGCCGGGGGGCATCCTACGAGCAGTACTTC
TRBJ2-2,TRBV19,NA,few,CASSAGRGTGELFF,TGTGCCAGTAGTGCTGGACGGGGAACCGGGGAGCTGTTTTTT
TRBJ1-2,TRBV7-9,TRBD1,NA,CASSLYRGPYTF,TGTGCCAGCAGCTTATATAGGGGGCCTTACACCTTC
TRBJ2-2,TRBV5-1,TRBD2,NA,CASSMLAGLNTGELFF,TGCGCCAGCAGTATGCTAGCGGGTCTGAACACCGGGGAGCTGTTTTTT
TRBJ2-7,TRBV7-2,TRBD1,few,CASSPRQGISREQYF,TGTGCCAGCAGCCCGCGACAGGGGATTTCGCGCGAGCAGTACTTC
TRBJ2-7,TRBV5-1,TRBD2,NA,CASSSGLAGNGYEQYF,TGCGCCAGCAGCTCCGGACTAGCGGGAAATGGGTACGAGCAGTACTTC
TRBJ1-3,TRBV3-1/TRBV3-2,TRBD1,NA,CASGLRTKSGGVYF,TGTGCCAGCGGCCTACGCACGAAGTCAGGGGGCGTTTATTTT